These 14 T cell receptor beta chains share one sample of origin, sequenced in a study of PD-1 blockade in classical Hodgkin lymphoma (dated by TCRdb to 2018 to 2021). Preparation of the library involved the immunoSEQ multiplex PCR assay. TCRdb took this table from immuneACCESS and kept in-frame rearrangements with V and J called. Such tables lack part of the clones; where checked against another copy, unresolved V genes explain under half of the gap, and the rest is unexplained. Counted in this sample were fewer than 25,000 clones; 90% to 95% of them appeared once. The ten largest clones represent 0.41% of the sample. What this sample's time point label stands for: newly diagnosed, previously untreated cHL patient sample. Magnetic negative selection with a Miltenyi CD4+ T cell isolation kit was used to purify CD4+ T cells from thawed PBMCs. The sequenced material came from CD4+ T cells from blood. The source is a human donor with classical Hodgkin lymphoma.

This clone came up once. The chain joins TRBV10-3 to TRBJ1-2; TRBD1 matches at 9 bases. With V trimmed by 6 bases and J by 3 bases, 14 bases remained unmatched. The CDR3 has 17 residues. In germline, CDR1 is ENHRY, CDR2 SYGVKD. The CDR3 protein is CAIRDGTGRSVDYGYTF. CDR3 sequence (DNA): TGTGCCATCAGGGACGGGACAGGGCGCTCGGTAGACTATGGCTACACCTTC.

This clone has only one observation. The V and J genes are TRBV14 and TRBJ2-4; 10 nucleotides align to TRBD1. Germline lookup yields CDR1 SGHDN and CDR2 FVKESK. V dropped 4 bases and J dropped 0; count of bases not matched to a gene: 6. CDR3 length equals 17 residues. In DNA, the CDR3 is TGTGCCAGCAGCCTCGGACAGGGGGATATAGCCAAAAACATTCAGTACTTC. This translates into CASSLGQGDIAKNIQYF.

CDR3 sequence reads: CASSVARTGQETQYF. The DNA for the CDR3 is TGTGCCAGCAGCGTAGCCCGGACAGGGCAAGAGACCCAGTACTTC. The chain carries TRBV9 and TRBJ2-5; 8 bases match TRBD1. CDR1 SGDLS and CDR2 YYNGEE come from the germline V gene. There are 15 residues in the CDR3. J was trimmed by 2 bases and V by 0 bases; bases with no gene match: 3.

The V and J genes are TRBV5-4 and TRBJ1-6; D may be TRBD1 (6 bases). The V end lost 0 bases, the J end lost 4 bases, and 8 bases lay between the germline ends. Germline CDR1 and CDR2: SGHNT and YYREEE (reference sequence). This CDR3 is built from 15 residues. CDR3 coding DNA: TGTGCCAGCAGCTTGGAAGGGGGATATAATTCACCCCTCCACTTT. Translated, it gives CASSLEGGYNSPLHF. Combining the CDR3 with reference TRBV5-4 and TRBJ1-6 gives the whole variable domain ETGVTQSPTHLIKTRGQQVTLRCSSQSGHNTVSWYQQALGQGPQFIFQYYREEENGRGNFPPRFSGLQFPNYSSELNVNALELDDSALYLCASSLEGGYNSPLHFGNGTRLTVT.

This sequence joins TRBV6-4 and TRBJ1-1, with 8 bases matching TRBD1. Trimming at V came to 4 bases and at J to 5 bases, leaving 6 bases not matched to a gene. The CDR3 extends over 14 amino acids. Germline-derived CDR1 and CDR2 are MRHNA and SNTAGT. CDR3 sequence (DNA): TGTGCCAGCAGTGCCCAGGGGGCCGGAACTGAAGCTTTCTTT. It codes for CASSAQGAGTEAFF.

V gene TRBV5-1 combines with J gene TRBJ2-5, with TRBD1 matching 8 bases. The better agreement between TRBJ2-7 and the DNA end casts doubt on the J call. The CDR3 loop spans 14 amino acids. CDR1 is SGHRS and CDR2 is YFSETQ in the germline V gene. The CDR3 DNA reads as TGCGCCAGCAGCTTTCTTACAGGGGGGTACGAGCAGTACTTC. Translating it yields CASSFLTGGYEQYF.

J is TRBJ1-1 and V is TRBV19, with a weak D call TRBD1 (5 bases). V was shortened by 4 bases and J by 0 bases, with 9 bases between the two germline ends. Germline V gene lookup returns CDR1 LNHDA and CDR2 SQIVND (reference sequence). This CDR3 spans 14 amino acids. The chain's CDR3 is CASSRETVNTEAFF. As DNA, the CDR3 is TGTGCCAGTAGTAGGGAGACAGTGAACACTGAAGCTTTCTTT. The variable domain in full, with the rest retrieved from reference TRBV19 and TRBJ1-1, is DGGITQSPKYLFRKEGQNVTLSCEQNLNHDAMYWYRQDPGQGLRLIYYSQIVNDFQKGDIAEGYSVSREKKESFPLTVTSAQKNPTAFYLCASSRETVNTEAFFGQGTRLTVV.

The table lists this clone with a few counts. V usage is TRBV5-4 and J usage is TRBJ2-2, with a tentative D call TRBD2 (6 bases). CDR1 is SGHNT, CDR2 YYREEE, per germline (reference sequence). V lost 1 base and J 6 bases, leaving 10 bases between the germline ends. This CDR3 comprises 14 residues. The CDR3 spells CASSLRRGSGELFF. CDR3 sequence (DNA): TGTGCCAGCAGCTTGAGGAGGGGTTCCGGGGAGCTGTTTTTT.

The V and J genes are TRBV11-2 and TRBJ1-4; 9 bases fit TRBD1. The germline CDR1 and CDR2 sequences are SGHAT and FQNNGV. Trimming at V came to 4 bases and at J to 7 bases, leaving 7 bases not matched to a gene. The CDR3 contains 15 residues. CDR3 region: CASSSGDRDREKLFF. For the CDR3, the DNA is TGTGCCAGCAGCTCCGGGGACAGGGATCGTGAAAAACTGTTTTTT.

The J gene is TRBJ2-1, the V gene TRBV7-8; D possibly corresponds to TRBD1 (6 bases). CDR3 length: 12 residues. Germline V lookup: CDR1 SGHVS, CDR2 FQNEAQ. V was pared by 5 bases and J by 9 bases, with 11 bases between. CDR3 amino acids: CASSPIRGEQFF. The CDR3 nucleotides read TGTGCCAGCAGCCCCATCAGGGGTGAGCAGTTCTTC.

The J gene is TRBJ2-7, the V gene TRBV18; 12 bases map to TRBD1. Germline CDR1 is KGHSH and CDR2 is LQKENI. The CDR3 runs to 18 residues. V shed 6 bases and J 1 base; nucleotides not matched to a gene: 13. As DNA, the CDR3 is TGTGCCAGCTCCCCTGGGACAGGGGGCGCTGGAAGTTCCTACGAGCAGTACTTC. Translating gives CASSPGTGGAGSSYEQYF.

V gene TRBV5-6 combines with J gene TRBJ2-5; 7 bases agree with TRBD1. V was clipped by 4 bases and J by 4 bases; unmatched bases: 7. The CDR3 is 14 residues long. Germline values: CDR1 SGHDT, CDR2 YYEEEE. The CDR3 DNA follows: TGTGCCAGCAGCCAGACAGGGTACGGAGAGACCCAGTACTTC. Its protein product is CASSQTGYGETQYF.

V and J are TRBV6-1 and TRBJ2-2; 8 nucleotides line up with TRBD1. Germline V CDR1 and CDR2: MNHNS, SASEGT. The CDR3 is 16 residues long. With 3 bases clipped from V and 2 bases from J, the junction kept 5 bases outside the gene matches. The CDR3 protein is CASSEGDRYNTGELFF. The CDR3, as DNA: TGTGCCAGCAGTGAGGGGGACAGGTACAACACCGGGGAGCTGTTTTTT.

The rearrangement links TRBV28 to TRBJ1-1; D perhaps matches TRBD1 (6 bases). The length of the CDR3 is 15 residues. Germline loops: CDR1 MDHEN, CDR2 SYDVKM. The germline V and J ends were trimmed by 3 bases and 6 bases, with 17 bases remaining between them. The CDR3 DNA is TGTGCCAGCAGTTTCCGGACACAGGGTGGGTCTGAAGCTTTCTTT. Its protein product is CASSFRTQGGSEAFF.